A selection of T cell receptor beta chains follows, all from one sample in a study of T cell changes during pregnancy in multiple sclerosis. The data were produced by immunoSEQ multiplex PCR, yet TCRdb's version contains in-frame clones alone and is incomplete. The sample has 100,000 or so clones, more than 85% seen once; the top ten hold 2.5% to 3.5%. The sample in question was peripheral blood, obtained in the second trimester of pregnancy. Receptor source: a female donor with multiple sclerosis, enrolled in a pregnancy study. Each CDR3 is given with its conserved first and last residue. Fields, in order: V gene, clone size, J gene, D gene, CDR3 protein, CDR3 DNA. The D gene is left open where the match is weak. A row's size may be missing; if present it is once, few, many or a size class.

>TRBV9|few|TRBJ2-1|.
CASSGLNEQFF
TGTGCCAGCAGCGGACTCAATGAGCAGTTCTTC
>TRBV2|.|TRBJ1-1|.
CASTLGLYTEAFF
TGTGCCAGCACCTTAGGACTCTACACTGAAGCTTTCTTT
>TRBV2|.|TRBJ2-3|.
CASSAAGRPDTQYF
TGTGCCAGCAGTGCCGCGGGACGACCAGATACGCAGTATTTT
>TRBV28|.|TRBJ1-2|TRBD1
CASSLTGGGYGYTF
TGTGCCAGCAGTTTGACAGGGGGTGGCTATGGCTACACCTTC
>TRBV6-1|.|TRBJ1-5|.
CASSPLPGAHQPQHF
TGTGCCAGCAGTCCTCTGCCAGGGGCGCATCAGCCCCAGCATTTT
>TRBV21-1|.|TRBJ1-5|.
CARNQETDNNQPQHF
TGTGCCAGGAATCAGGAGACGGACAACAATCAGCCCCAGCATTTT
>TRBV7-9|once|TRBJ2-2|.
CASSLVQPAGELFF
TGTGCCAGCAGCTTAGTTCAACCGGCCGGGGAGCTGTTTTTT
>TRBV7-9|.|TRBJ2-3|TRBD2
CASSLVAGGPSTDTQYF
TGTGCCAGCAGCTTAGTAGCGGGAGGGCCGAGCACAGATACGCAGTATTTT
>TRBV5-1|.|TRBJ2-5|.
CASSLEGMETQYF
TGCGCCAGCAGCTTGGAGGGGATGGAGACCCAGTACTTC
>TRBV7-2|.|TRBJ2-5|.
CASVGGGSRETQYF
TGTGCCAGCGTGGGGGGCGGGAGCCGGGAGACCCAGTACTTC